The entry below gives a single T cell receptor (beta chain) sequence along with its context. Authors' analysis steps: From reference gene primer amplification, estimates of nucleated cell counts were derived. Data came from immunoSEQ multiplex PCR; TCRdb stores just in-frame clones and leaves some out. The D gene and trimming were derived from the DNA, and the V and J assignments and clone size from that table. Of 30,000 to 35,000 clones in the sample, over 85% were seen once. This sample was included in a study of blood T cell repertoires in COVID-19. Across the whole study: The study drew acute and convalescent COVID-19 samples from the United States, Italy and Spain. Sources were T cells, B-cell-depleted T cells, or PBMCs; the material itself was cDNA or gDNA.

Germline CDR1 WNHNN, CDR2 SYGVQD (reference sequence). Trimming shortened V by 2 bases and J by 6 bases, and 16 bases separated the two germline ends. The CDR3 contains 16 residues. The V and J genes are TRBV10-1 and TRBJ2-2, with TRBD1 as a possible D gene (5 bases). The TCR sequence derives from a human donor in a cohort sampled during active COVID-19. Sequences were obtained from peripheral blood. The CDR3 is CASSEAMTAPSGELFF. The CDR3 DNA reads as TGCGCCAGCAGTGAGGCTATGACAGCGCCCTCCGGGGAGCTGTTTTTT.